Each of the 14 T cell receptor beta chains below was sequenced from the same sample in a study of OX40 agonist ivuxolimab in advanced cancers. Clones were sequenced by immunoSEQ multiplex PCR, and TCRdb holds only the in-frame ones, with some missing. The sample records about 28,000 clones, approximately 84% being singletons. The sample consisted of CD4+ or CD8+ T cells sorted from blood, taken in a trial of the OX40 agonist ivuxolimab. The receptors were sampled from an adult with an advanced solid tumor such as melanoma, head and neck, liver or kidney cancer.

By its share, this clone is medium-sized (0.01 to 0.1%). This chain links TRBV30 with TRBJ1-1; D is unclear. The germline gives CDR1 GTSNPN, CDR2 SVGIG (reference sequence). With 2 bases removed from V and 3 bases from J, the gap between germline ends came to 10 bases. The CDR3 is 13 residues long. CDR3 in amino acids: CAWSNQRHTEAFF. In DNA, the CDR3 is TGTGCCTGGAGTAACCAGAGGCACACTGAAGCTTTCTTT.

The CDR3 is CASSPMGTNEKLFF. The CDR3 nucleotides are TGTGCCAGCAGCCCAATGGGAACTAATGAAAAACTGTTTTTT. J is TRBJ1-4 and V is TRBV5-6; D gene unclear. Trimming stripped 4 bases from V and 1 base from J, with 8 bases between. Germline-derived CDR1 and CDR2 are SGHDT and YYEEEE. This CDR3 region has 14 residues.

The chain couples TRBV2 to TRBJ2-7, with D perhaps TRBD2 (5 bases). The CDR3 runs to 15 residues. Germline V gene sequence: CDR1 SNHLY, CDR2 FYNNEI. The germline V and J ends were trimmed by 4 bases and 3 bases, with 16 bases remaining between them. In nucleotides, the CDR3 is TGTGCCAGCAGTGGGCCCCCTCGGGGTAGCTACGAGCAGTACTTC. This sequence encodes CASSGPPRGSYEQYF.

The chain employs TRBV9 and TRBJ2-1; no clear D gene. V was shortened by 3 bases and J by 9 bases, with 10 bases between the two germline ends. This CDR3 comprises 12 residues. Germline V gives CDR1 SGDLS, CDR2 YYNGEE. The CDR3 loop reads CASSAAPSEQFF. The CDR3 DNA follows: TGTGCCAGCAGCGCTGCCCCCAGTGAGCAGTTCTTC.

To note about this clone: The sample carries other DNA sequences with the same CDR3. The J gene is TRBJ2-1, the V gene TRBV29-1; 15 positions agree with TRBD2. V shed 6 bases, J shed 0 bases, and the junction held 9 bases outside the gene matches. CDR3 size: 18 residues. The germline gives CDR1 SQVTM, CDR2 ANQGSEA. In nucleotides, the CDR3 is TGCAGCGTCGACGGACTAGCGGGAGGGCCCAGCTCCTACAATGAGCAGTTCTTC. Translation gives CSVDGLAGGPSSYNEQFF.

The genes are TRBV7-8 and TRBJ1-1, with 11 bases identical to TRBD1. The CDR3 totals 15 residues. Germline V gives CDR1 SGHVS, CDR2 FQNEAQ. With V trimmed by 0 bases and J by 4 bases, 1 base remained unmatched. The CDR3 reads CASSLAGQGGTEAFF. The CDR3 bases are TGTGCCAGCAGCTTAGCGGGACAGGGGGGCACTGAAGCTTTCTTT.

This rearrangement joins TRBV7-9 to TRBJ2-1; TRBD2 might be the D (5 bases). V lost 1 base to trimming and J lost 3 bases, with 10 bases between them. Looked up from germline, CDR1 is SEHNR and CDR2 is FQNEAQ (reference sequence). The CDR3 contains 15 residues. The DNA for the CDR3 is TGTGCCAGCAGCTTAGGAGGGCAGAGCTACAATGAGCAGTTCTTC. Amino acid sequence: CASSLGGQSYNEQFF.

This clone was recorded a few times. The chain links TRBV4-1 to TRBJ2-7; D not resolved. Trimming took off 0 bases at V and 4 bases at J, with 13 bases between the two ends. The germline V gene encodes CDR1 MGHRA and CDR2 YSYEKL. This CDR3 is built from 15 residues. The CDR3 DNA follows: TGCGCCAGCAGCCAAGAGGCCCCAGGCGTTTACGAGCAGTACTTC. Its protein product is CASSQEAPGVYEQYF.

The rearrangement links TRBV19 to TRBJ2-3; weak D call: TRBD1 (5 bases). CDR3 length: 16 residues. Germline loops: CDR1 LNHDA, CDR2 SQIVND (reference sequence). V was shortened by 3 bases and J by 0 bases, with 13 bases between the two germline ends. The CDR3 region has the DNA TGTGCCAGTAGTATCTTTTTCAGGGAAAGCACAGATACGCAGTATTTT. It encodes CASSIFFRESTDTQYF.

V and J are TRBV19 and TRBJ1-1, with D possibly matching TRBD1 (5 bases). Germline CDR1 is LNHDA and CDR2 is SQIVND (reference sequence). The V end lost 5 bases, the J end lost 6 bases, and 10 bases lay between the germline ends. CDR3 length: 12 amino acids. The CDR3 nucleotides are TGTGCCAGTAGTTCTTGGGGGGCTGAAGCTTTCTTT. Translating it yields CASSSWGAEAFF.

The genes are TRBV5-4 and TRBJ2-7; 8 bases line up with TRBD1. V trimming: 1 base; J trimming: 4 bases; junction bases outside the gene matches: 4. The CDR3 is 14 amino acids. Germline values: CDR1 SGHNT, CDR2 YYREEE (reference sequence). The CDR3 DNA reads as TGTGCCAGCAGCTTGATGGACAGGGAATACGAGCAGTACTTC. This translates into CASSLMDREYEQYF.

V is TRBV7-8 and J is TRBJ2-3, with a weak D call TRBD2 (7 bases). The CDR3 length is 16 residues. Germline CDR1 and CDR2: SGHVS and FQNEAQ. Trimming removed 5 bases at V and 0 bases at J, with 15 bases between. Here the CDR3 reads CASSLSGGASTDTQYF. The CDR3 nucleotides are TGTGCCAGCAGCCTCTCTGGGGGGGCTAGCACAGATACGCAGTATTTT.

The chain employs TRBV7-8 and TRBJ2-2, with 7 bases that match TRBD1. Germline CDR1 is SGHVS and CDR2 is FQNEAQ. V shed 1 base and J 8 bases; nucleotides not matched to a gene: 10. The length of the CDR3 is 16 residues. The CDR3 sequence: CASSLGQGGSGGELFF. In DNA form, the CDR3 reads TGTGCCAGCAGCTTAGGACAGGGTGGTAGTGGTGGGGAGCTGTTTTTT.

The chain uses TRBV7-8 and TRBJ2-3; D unresolved. V was cut by 8 bases and J by 1 base, with 10 bases left in between. The CDR3 consists of 13 residues. The germline V gene has CDR1 SGHVS and CDR2 FQNEAQ. In nucleotides, the CDR3 is TGTGCCAGCCAAGCCCCTGGCACAGATACGCAGTATTTT. Protein: CASQAPGTDTQYF.